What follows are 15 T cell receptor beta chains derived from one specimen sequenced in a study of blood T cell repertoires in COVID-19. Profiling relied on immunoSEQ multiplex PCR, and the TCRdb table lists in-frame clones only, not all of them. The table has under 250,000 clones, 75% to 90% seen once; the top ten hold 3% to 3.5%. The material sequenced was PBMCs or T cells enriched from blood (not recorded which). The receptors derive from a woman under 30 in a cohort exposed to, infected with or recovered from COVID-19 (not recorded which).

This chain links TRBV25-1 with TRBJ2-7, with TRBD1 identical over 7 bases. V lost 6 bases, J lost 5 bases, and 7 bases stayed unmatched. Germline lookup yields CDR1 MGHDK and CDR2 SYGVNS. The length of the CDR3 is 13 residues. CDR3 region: CASSPTGEDEQYF. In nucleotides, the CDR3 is TGTGCCAGCAGCCCCACAGGGGAAGACGAGCAGTACTTC.

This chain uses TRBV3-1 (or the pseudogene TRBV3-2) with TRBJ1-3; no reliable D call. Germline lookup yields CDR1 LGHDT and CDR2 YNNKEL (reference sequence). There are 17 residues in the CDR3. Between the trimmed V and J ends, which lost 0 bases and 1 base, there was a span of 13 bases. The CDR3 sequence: CASSQDTALPSGNTIYF. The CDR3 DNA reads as TGTGCCAGCAGCCAAGACACGGCACTACCTTCTGGAAACACCATATATTTT.

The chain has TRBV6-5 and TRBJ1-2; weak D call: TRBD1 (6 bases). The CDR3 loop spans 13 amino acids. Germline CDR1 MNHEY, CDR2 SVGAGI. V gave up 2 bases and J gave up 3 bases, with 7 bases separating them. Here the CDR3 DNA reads TGTGCCAGCAGTTACGACAGGCACTATGGCTACACCTTC. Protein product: CASSYDRHYGYTF.

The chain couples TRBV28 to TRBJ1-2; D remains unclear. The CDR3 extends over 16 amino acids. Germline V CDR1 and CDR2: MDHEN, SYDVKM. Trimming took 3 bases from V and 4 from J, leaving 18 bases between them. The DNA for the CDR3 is TGTGCCAGCAGTTTGGCTTCTGGGGAGGGAGTCTATGGCTACACCTTC. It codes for CASSLASGEGVYGYTF.

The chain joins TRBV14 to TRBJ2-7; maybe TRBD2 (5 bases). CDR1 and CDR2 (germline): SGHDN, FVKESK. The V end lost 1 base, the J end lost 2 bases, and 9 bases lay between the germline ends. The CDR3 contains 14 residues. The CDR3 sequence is CASSQGKGAYEQYF. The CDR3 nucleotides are TGTGCCAGCAGCCAAGGGAAGGGAGCCTACGAGCAGTACTTC.

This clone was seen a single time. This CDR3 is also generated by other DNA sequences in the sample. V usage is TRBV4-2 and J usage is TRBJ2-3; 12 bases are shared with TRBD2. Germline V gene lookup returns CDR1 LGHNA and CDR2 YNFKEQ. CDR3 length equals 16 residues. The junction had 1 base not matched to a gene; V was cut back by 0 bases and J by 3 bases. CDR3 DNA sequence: TGTGCCAGCAGCCAAGAGCTAGCGGGGGGGACAGATACGCAGTATTTT. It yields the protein CASSQELAGGTDTQYF.

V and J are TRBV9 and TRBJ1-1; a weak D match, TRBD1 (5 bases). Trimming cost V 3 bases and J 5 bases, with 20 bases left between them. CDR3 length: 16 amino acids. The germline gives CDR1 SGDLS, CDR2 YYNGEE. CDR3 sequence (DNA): TGTGCCAGCAGCGCCGAAGGCGGGGGGTATAGGACTGAAGCTTTCTTT. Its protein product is CASSAEGGGYRTEAFF.

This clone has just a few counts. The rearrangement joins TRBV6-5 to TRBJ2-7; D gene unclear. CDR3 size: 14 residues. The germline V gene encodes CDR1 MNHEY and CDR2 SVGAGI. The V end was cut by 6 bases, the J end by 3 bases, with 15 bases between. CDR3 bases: TGTGCCAGCAGCTACGGCCCACAGCACTACGAGCAGTACTTC. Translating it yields CASSYGPQHYEQYF.

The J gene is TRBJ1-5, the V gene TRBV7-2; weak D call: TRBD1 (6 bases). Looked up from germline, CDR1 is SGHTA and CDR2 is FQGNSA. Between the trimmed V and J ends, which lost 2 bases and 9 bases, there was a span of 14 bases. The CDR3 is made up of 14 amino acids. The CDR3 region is CASSLTGQFPPQHF. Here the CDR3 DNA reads TGTGCCAGCAGCTTAACCGGACAGTTCCCGCCCCAGCATTTT.

In nucleotides, the CDR3 is TGTGCCAGCAGCTTGAATAATGAGAGTGGCTACACCTTC. Amino acid sequence: CASSLNNESGYTF. The chain has TRBV5-5 and TRBJ1-2, with D unclear. CDR1 is SGHKS, CDR2 YYEKEE, per germline (reference sequence). Trimming left V 1 base short and J 7 bases short, with 11 bases between. The CDR3 length is 13 residues.

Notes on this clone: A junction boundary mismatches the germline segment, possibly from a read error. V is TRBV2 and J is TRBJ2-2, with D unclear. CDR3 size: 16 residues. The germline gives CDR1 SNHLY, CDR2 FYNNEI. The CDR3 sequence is CASSEEGTKNAGELFF. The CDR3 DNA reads TGTGCCAGCAGTGAAGAAGGAACTAAGAACGCCGGGGAGCTGTTTTTT.

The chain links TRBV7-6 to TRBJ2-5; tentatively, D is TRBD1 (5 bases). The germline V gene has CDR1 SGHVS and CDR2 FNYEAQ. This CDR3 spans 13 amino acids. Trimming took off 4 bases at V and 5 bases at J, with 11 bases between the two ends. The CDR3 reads CASSSDRSETQYF. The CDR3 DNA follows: TGTGCCAGCAGCTCCGACAGATCGGAGACCCAGTACTTC.

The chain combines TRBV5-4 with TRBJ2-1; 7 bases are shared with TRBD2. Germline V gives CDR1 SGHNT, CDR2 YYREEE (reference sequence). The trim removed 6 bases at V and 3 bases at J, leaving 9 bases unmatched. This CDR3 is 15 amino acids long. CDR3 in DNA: TGTGCCAGCAACGTCAACGGGGGGATCTACAATGAGCAGTTCTTC. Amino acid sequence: CASNVNGGIYNEQFF.

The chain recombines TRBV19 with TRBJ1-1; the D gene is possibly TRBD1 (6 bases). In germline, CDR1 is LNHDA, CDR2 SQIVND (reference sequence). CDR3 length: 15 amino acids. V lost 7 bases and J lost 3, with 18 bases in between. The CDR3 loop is CASTPGRGSDTEAFF. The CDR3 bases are TGTGCCAGTACCCCGGGCAGGGGTTCGGACACTGAAGCTTTCTTT.

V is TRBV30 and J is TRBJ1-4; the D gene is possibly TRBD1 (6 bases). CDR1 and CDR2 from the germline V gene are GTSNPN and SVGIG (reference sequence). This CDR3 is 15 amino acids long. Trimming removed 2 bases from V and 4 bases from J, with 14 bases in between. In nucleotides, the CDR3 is TGTGCCTGGAGTTCCACAGGGCCTGTTAATGAAAAACTGTTTTTT. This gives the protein CAWSSTGPVNEKLFF.